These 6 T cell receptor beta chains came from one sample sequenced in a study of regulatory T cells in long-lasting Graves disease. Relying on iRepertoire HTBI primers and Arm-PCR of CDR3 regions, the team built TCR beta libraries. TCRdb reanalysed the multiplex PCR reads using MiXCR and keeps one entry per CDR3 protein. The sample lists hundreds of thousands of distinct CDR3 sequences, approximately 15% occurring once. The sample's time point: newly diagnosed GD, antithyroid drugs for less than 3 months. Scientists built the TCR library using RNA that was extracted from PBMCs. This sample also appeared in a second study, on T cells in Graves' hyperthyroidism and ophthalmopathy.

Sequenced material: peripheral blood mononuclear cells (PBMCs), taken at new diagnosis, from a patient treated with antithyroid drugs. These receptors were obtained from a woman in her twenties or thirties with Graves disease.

The CDR3 nucleotides are TGTGCCAGCAGCTTAGGGGCAGGCCAGAAATCACCCCTCCACTTT. Protein product: CASSLGAGQKSPLHF. The chain combines TRBV7-2 with TRBJ1-6; D is unclear. The germline V gene has CDR1 SGHTA and CDR2 FQGNSA. With 1 base removed from V and 10 bases from J, the gap between germline ends came to 14 bases. The CDR3 consists of 15 residues.

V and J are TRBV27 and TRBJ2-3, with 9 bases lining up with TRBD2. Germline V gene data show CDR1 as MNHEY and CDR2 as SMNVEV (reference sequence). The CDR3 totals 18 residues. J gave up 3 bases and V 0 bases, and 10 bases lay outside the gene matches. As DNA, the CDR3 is TGTGCCAGCAGTTTATCGATAATAGCGGGAGTTGGGACAGATACGCAGTATTTT. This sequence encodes CASSLSIIAGVGTDTQYF.

DNA of the CDR3: TGTGCCAGCTTGACAGGGCTTAGCACAGATACGCAGTATTTT. It specifies CASLTGLSTDTQYF. V and J are TRBV2 and TRBJ2-3; TRBD1 agrees at 7 bases. The trim removed 8 bases at V and 0 bases at J, leaving 5 bases unmatched. This CDR3 comprises 14 residues. CDR1 and CDR2 (germline): SNHLY, FYNNEI. The full variable domain, with the rest looked up from reference TRBV2 and TRBJ2-3, is EPEVTQTPSHQVTQMGQEVILRCVPISNHLYFYWYRQILGQKVEFLVSFYNNEISEKSEIFDDQFSVERPDGSNFTLKIRSTKLEDSAMYFCASLTGLSTDTQYFGPGTRLTVL.

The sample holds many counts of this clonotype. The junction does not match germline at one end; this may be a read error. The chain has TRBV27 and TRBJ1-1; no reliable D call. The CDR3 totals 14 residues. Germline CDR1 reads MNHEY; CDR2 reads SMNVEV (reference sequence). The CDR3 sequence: CDDSRGSRRTEAFF. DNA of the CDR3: TGCGACGACTCGCGGGGAAGTCGCCGAACTGAAGCTTTCTTT.

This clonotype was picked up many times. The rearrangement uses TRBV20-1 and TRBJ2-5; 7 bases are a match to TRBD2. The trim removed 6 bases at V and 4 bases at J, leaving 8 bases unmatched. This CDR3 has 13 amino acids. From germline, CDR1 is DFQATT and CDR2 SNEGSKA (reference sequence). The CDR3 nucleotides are TGCAGTGCCGACGGACTAGTCGTAGAGACCCAGTACTTC. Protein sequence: CSADGLVVETQYF.

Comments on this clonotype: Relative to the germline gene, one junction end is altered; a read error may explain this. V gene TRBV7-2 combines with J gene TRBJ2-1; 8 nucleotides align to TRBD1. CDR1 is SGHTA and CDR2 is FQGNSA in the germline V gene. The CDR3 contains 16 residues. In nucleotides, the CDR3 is TGTGCTAGCAGCCCAACGAGGACAGGGCAGTACAATGAGCAGTTCTTC. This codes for CASSPTRTGQYNEQFF.